The rows below give T cell receptor beta chains drawn from one sample of a study of technical replicates of blood from a few donors. Some clones are missing from TCRdb's copy, which holds only in-frame ones; the method was immunoSEQ multiplex PCR. Found here are under 95,000 clones, 95% of them singletons; the top ten hold roughly 0.28%. Sequencing was carried out using T cells isolated from PBMCs. The origin of the receptors is a human donor in good health. CDR3s include the opening cysteine and the closing phenylalanine or tryptophan. D genes are given only for firm matches. Clone size is shown for a subset of rows, as once, few, many or a class of expanded clone.

d_call: TRBD2
v_call: TRBV12-5
j_call: TRBJ2-1
clone_size: NA
cdr3_nt: TGTGCTAGTGGTTTGCGGGCGGGGGGGCCCAATGAGCAGTTCTTC
cdr3_aa: CASGLRAGGPNEQFF

d_call: NA
v_call: TRBV4-2
j_call: TRBJ1-2
clone_size: NA
cdr3_nt: TGTGCCAGCAGCCAAGTGGGGAACAGGGAGTCCTATGGCTACACCTTC
cdr3_aa: CASSQVGNRESYGYTF

d_call: TRBD2
v_call: TRBV2
j_call: TRBJ2-2
clone_size: NA
cdr3_nt: TGTGCCAGCAGTGAAGTCTTGGCGGGAGGACCCACCGGGGAGCTGTTTTTT
cdr3_aa: CASSEVLAGGPTGELFF

d_call: TRBD1
v_call: TRBV19
j_call: TRBJ1-2
clone_size: NA
cdr3_nt: TGTGCCAGTAGTGGACAGGGCTATGGCTACACCTTC
cdr3_aa: CASSGQGYGYTF

d_call: NA
v_call: TRBV7-9
j_call: TRBJ2-7
clone_size: NA
cdr3_nt: TGTGCCAGCAGCTTAGACAGCTCCTACGAGCAGTACTTC
cdr3_aa: CASSLDSSYEQYF

d_call: TRBD1
v_call: TRBV4-1
j_call: TRBJ2-6
clone_size: NA
cdr3_nt: TGCGCCAGCAGCCCGGGGACAGCGTTCTCTGGGGCCAACGTCCTGACTTTC
cdr3_aa: CASSPGTAFSGANVLTF

d_call: NA
v_call: TRBV28
j_call: TRBJ2-7
clone_size: NA
cdr3_nt: TGTGCCAGCAGTTCCGGTTACTCCTACGAGCAGTACTTC
cdr3_aa: CASSSGYSYEQYF

d_call: TRBD2
v_call: TRBV10-2
j_call: TRBJ2-3
clone_size: NA
cdr3_nt: TGCGCCAGCACTCCGGGACTAGGGCAGTATTTT
cdr3_aa: CASTPGLGQYF

d_call: TRBD2
v_call: TRBV10-1
j_call: TRBJ2-3
clone_size: NA
cdr3_nt: TGCGCCAGCAGTGAGTCGTTTCCCTCCGGACTAGTATATACGCAGTATTTT
cdr3_aa: CASSESFPSGLVYTQYF

d_call: NA
v_call: TRBV7-8
j_call: TRBJ2-7
clone_size: NA
cdr3_nt: TGTGCCAGCAGCTTAAAAGCAAGGACAGCCTCCTACGAGCAGTACTTC
cdr3_aa: CASSLKARTASYEQYF

d_call: TRBD1
v_call: TRBV2
j_call: TRBJ2-7
clone_size: NA
cdr3_nt: TGTGCCAGCACTACTGCGTTCTTATCCGGGACAGGGAATTCCTACGAGCAGTACTTC
cdr3_aa: CASTTAFLSGTGNSYEQYF

d_call: NA
v_call: TRBV5-1
j_call: TRBJ2-5
clone_size: NA
cdr3_nt: TGCGCCAGCAGCCCAAGAGGATACGACCGGGAGACCCAGTACTTC
cdr3_aa: CASSPRGYDRETQYF

d_call: TRBD1
v_call: TRBV9
j_call: TRBJ2-7
clone_size: NA
cdr3_nt: TGTGCCAGCAGCGCGACAGGGGGCTCCTACGAGCAGTACTTC
cdr3_aa: CASSATGGSYEQYF

d_call: NA
v_call: TRBV27
j_call: TRBJ1-2
clone_size: NA
cdr3_nt: TGTGCCAGCAGGGCAGATGGGGCGGACTATGGCTACACCTTC
cdr3_aa: CASRADGADYGYTF

d_call: NA
v_call: TRBV19
j_call: TRBJ1-2
clone_size: NA
cdr3_nt: TGTGCCAGTAGTATATTGGGCCCCGGCAGGGAGGGAGGCTACACCTTC
cdr3_aa: CASSILGPGREGGYTF

d_call: TRBD2
v_call: TRBV9
j_call: TRBJ2-7
clone_size: NA
cdr3_nt: TGTGCCAGCAGCGTAGGGCTAGCGGGGGGCTCCTACGAGCAGTACTTC
cdr3_aa: CASSVGLAGGSYEQYF

d_call: NA
v_call: TRBV5-1
j_call: TRBJ1-2
clone_size: NA
cdr3_nt: TGCGCCAGCAGCTTGGGTGGACCCATGGACTTCAAGGGCTACACCTTC
cdr3_aa: CASSLGGPMDFKGYTF

d_call: NA
v_call: TRBV5-1
j_call: TRBJ1-4
clone_size: NA
cdr3_nt: TGCGCCAGCAGCTTGCAACCCACGGGGGGAAAACTGTTTTTT
cdr3_aa: CASSLQPTGGKLFF

d_call: NA
v_call: TRBV2
j_call: TRBJ2-7
clone_size: NA
cdr3_nt: TGTGCCACCAAGGACAGAGCCTACGAGCAGTACTTC
cdr3_aa: CATKDRAYEQYF

d_call: NA
v_call: TRBV15
j_call: TRBJ1-1
clone_size: NA
cdr3_nt: TGTGCCACCAGAGGTGAAGGGGCAGCTTTCTTT
cdr3_aa: CATRGEGAAFF

d_call: NA
v_call: TRBV19
j_call: TRBJ2-7
clone_size: NA
cdr3_nt: TGTGCCAGTAGTATAGTCCTTCGGGGGACCTACGAGCAGTACTTC
cdr3_aa: CASSIVLRGTYEQYF

d_call: NA
v_call: TRBV19
j_call: TRBJ2-3
clone_size: NA
cdr3_nt: TGTGCCAGTAGCCCGGCCGACTCCAGCACAGATACGCAGTATTTT
cdr3_aa: CASSPADSSTDTQYF

d_call: NA
v_call: TRBV6-4
j_call: TRBJ1-5
clone_size: NA
cdr3_nt: TGTGCCAGCAGTGACAGGGGACTGGGTCAGCCCCAGCATTTT
cdr3_aa: CASSDRGLGQPQHF

d_call: TRBD1
v_call: TRBV15
j_call: TRBJ2-1
clone_size: NA
cdr3_nt: TGTGCCACCAGCAGTGGCTATTGGGACAGCTCCTACAATGAGCAGTTCTTC
cdr3_aa: CATSSGYWDSSYNEQFF

d_call: TRBD2
v_call: TRBV18
j_call: TRBJ2-3
clone_size: NA
cdr3_nt: TGTGCCAGCTCAACGGTAGCGGGATCCTCGCAGTATTTT
cdr3_aa: CASSTVAGSSQYF

d_call: NA
v_call: TRBV7-2
j_call: TRBJ2-5
clone_size: once
cdr3_nt: TGTGCCAGCAGCTGGAGACATGGAGGGGAGACCCAGTACTTC
cdr3_aa: CASSWRHGGETQYF

d_call: NA
v_call: TRBV28
j_call: TRBJ2-2
clone_size: NA
cdr3_nt: TGTGCCAGCAGTTTAGATCCCAGGGCGAACACCGGGGAGCTGTTTTTT
cdr3_aa: CASSLDPRANTGELFF

d_call: NA
v_call: TRBV25-1
j_call: TRBJ1-4
clone_size: NA
cdr3_nt: TGTGCCAGCAGTGACCCCAGGGGTGGTGATGAAAAACTGTTTTTT
cdr3_aa: CASSDPRGGDEKLFF

d_call: NA
v_call: TRBV11-2
j_call: TRBJ2-5
clone_size: NA
cdr3_nt: TGTGCCAGCACCTTTTTTTCGGGTGGAGAGACCCAGTACTTC
cdr3_aa: CASTFFSGGETQYF

d_call: NA
v_call: TRBV19
j_call: TRBJ1-4
clone_size: NA
cdr3_nt: TGTGCCAGTAGTATACAGGGGACTAATGAAAAACTGTTTTTT
cdr3_aa: CASSIQGTNEKLFF

d_call: NA
v_call: TRBV6-4
j_call: TRBJ2-5
clone_size: NA
cdr3_nt: TGTGCCAGCAGTGACTTCCAGATGGGACGCGGGGAAGAGACCCAGTACTTC
cdr3_aa: CASSDFQMGRGEETQYF

d_call: TRBD1
v_call: TRBV5-1
j_call: TRBJ2-7
clone_size: NA
cdr3_nt: TGCGCCAGCAGCCCGGGACAGGGGGGGGTCGAGCAGTACTTC
cdr3_aa: CASSPGQGGVEQYF

d_call: TRBD2
v_call: TRBV28
j_call: TRBJ2-2
clone_size: NA
cdr3_nt: TGTGCCAGCAGTTTGCCGGGACTAGCGGGGACCGGGGAGCTGTTTTTT
cdr3_aa: CASSLPGLAGTGELFF

d_call: NA
v_call: TRBV11-3
j_call: TRBJ1-3
clone_size: NA
cdr3_nt: TGTGCCAGCAGCGGGGGGGCCTTTCATTACCCCTCTGGAAACACCATATATTTT
cdr3_aa: CASSGGAFHYPSGNTIYF

d_call: TRBD2
v_call: TRBV5-1
j_call: TRBJ2-1
clone_size: once
cdr3_nt: TGCGCCAGCAGCCCACCGGGACTAGCGGGCCTCAATGAGCAGTTCTTC
cdr3_aa: CASSPPGLAGLNEQFF

d_call: NA
v_call: TRBV7-9
j_call: TRBJ2-7
clone_size: NA
cdr3_nt: TGTGCCAGCAGCCCCATGGGCAGGGCCCCCTACGAGCAGTACTTC
cdr3_aa: CASSPMGRAPYEQYF

d_call: TRBD2
v_call: TRBV27
j_call: TRBJ2-1
clone_size: NA
cdr3_nt: TGTGCCAGCAGCCTTAGTACTAGCGGGGGATACAATGAGCAGTTCTTC
cdr3_aa: CASSLSTSGGYNEQFF

d_call: TRBD2
v_call: TRBV9
j_call: TRBJ2-3
clone_size: NA
cdr3_nt: TGTGCCAGCAGCGTAGCCCTTAGCGGGGGGCGTACAGATACGCAGTATTTT
cdr3_aa: CASSVALSGGRTDTQYF

d_call: NA
v_call: TRBV20-1
j_call: TRBJ1-1
clone_size: NA
cdr3_nt: TGCAGTGCTCGCCGGGAAGAAGCTTTCTTT
cdr3_aa: CSARREEAFF

d_call: NA
v_call: TRBV6-4
j_call: TRBJ2-4
clone_size: NA
cdr3_nt: TGTGCCAGCAGTGACGGGGGCCTTTCAAACATTCAGTACTTC
cdr3_aa: CASSDGGLSNIQYF

d_call: TRBD2
v_call: TRBV27
j_call: TRBJ2-3
clone_size: NA
cdr3_nt: TGTGCCAGCAGTTCCGCCGCTAGCGGGAGGGGATTTCGCACAGATACGCAGTATTTT
cdr3_aa: CASSSAASGRGFRTDTQYF

d_call: NA
v_call: TRBV29-1
j_call: TRBJ1-2
clone_size: once
cdr3_nt: TGCAGCGTTAGCCGGGAAAAAAACTATGGCTACACCTTC
cdr3_aa: CSVSREKNYGYTF

d_call: TRBD2
v_call: TRBV6-1
j_call: TRBJ2-5
clone_size: NA
cdr3_nt: TGTGCCAGCAGTGAACCTCCCCGGGCGGGAGAAGAGACCCAGTACTTC
cdr3_aa: CASSEPPRAGEETQYF

d_call: NA
v_call: TRBV6-5
j_call: TRBJ2-7
clone_size: NA
cdr3_nt: TGTGCCAGCAGTTATCTTTCCATCGGGGGAGCTTACGAGCAGTACTTC
cdr3_aa: CASSYLSIGGAYEQYF

d_call: NA
v_call: TRBV2
j_call: TRBJ2-2
clone_size: NA
cdr3_nt: TGTGCCAGCCTCTTCGAGTACACCGGGGAGCTGTTTTTT
cdr3_aa: CASLFEYTGELFF

d_call: NA
v_call: TRBV7-7
j_call: TRBJ2-2
clone_size: NA
cdr3_nt: TGTGCTAGCAGCCCAAGCCCGGGGTCGAACACCGGGGAGCTGTTTTTT
cdr3_aa: CASSPSPGSNTGELFF

d_call: TRBD2
v_call: TRBV4-1
j_call: TRBJ2-1
clone_size: NA
cdr3_nt: TGCGCCAGCAGACGGGGACTAGCGGGGAATGGAATTAGGAATAGCTCCTACAATGAGCAGTTCTTC
cdr3_aa: CASRRGLAGNGIRNSSYNEQFF

d_call: NA
v_call: TRBV11-3
j_call: TRBJ1-4
clone_size: NA
cdr3_nt: TGTGTCATAGATCTGTTTGGAGGGGCTAATGAAAAACTGTTTTTT
cdr3_aa: CVIDLFGGANEKLFF

d_call: TRBD1
v_call: TRBV7-2
j_call: TRBJ1-5
clone_size: NA
cdr3_nt: TGTGCCAGCAGCTTAGGACAGGGGCCCAATCAGCCCCAGCATTTT
cdr3_aa: CASSLGQGPNQPQHF

d_call: NA
v_call: TRBV28
j_call: TRBJ1-5
clone_size: NA
cdr3_nt: TGTGCCAGCAGTTTACTACGACAGGCACTAAGCAATCAGCCCCAGCATTTT
cdr3_aa: CASSLLRQALSNQPQHF

d_call: NA
v_call: TRBV4-1
j_call: TRBJ1-2
clone_size: NA
cdr3_nt: TGCGCCAGCAGCCAAGCGGTCCGGGGGGCGCAGAATGGCTACACCTTC
cdr3_aa: CASSQAVRGAQNGYTF

d_call: TRBD2
v_call: TRBV2
j_call: TRBJ2-3
clone_size: NA
cdr3_nt: TGTGCCAGCAGTGTTCGACTAGCGGGAGTTTCAGATACGCAGTATTTT
cdr3_aa: CASSVRLAGVSDTQYF

d_call: TRBD1
v_call: TRBV28
j_call: TRBJ1-5
clone_size: NA
cdr3_nt: TGTGCCAGCAGTTTGACAGGGCCGAATCAGCCCCAGCATTTT
cdr3_aa: CASSLTGPNQPQHF

d_call: TRBD1
v_call: TRBV9
j_call: TRBJ1-2
clone_size: NA
cdr3_nt: TGTGCCAGCAGCGAACCCGCGGCAGGGGGGATCTATGGCTACACCTTC
cdr3_aa: CASSEPAAGGIYGYTF

d_call: TRBD2
v_call: TRBV6-1
j_call: TRBJ2-1
clone_size: NA
cdr3_nt: TGTGCCAGCAGAGTTACCGGGACTAGCGGGTTCTTC
cdr3_aa: CASRVTGTSGFF

d_call: NA
v_call: TRBV11-2
j_call: TRBJ1-2
clone_size: NA
cdr3_nt: TGTGCCAGCAGCATAAACAGGGAAATAAACTATGGCTACACCTTC
cdr3_aa: CASSINREINYGYTF

d_call: NA
v_call: TRBV19
j_call: TRBJ2-2
clone_size: NA
cdr3_nt: TGTGCCAGTAGTATTGCAGGGATGAACACCGGGGAGCTGTTTTTT
cdr3_aa: CASSIAGMNTGELFF

d_call: TRBD1
v_call: TRBV11-3
j_call: TRBJ2-3
clone_size: NA
cdr3_nt: TGTGCCAGCAGCGAGTCAACCTTTACAGGGGCAGATACGCAGTATTTT
cdr3_aa: CASSESTFTGADTQYF